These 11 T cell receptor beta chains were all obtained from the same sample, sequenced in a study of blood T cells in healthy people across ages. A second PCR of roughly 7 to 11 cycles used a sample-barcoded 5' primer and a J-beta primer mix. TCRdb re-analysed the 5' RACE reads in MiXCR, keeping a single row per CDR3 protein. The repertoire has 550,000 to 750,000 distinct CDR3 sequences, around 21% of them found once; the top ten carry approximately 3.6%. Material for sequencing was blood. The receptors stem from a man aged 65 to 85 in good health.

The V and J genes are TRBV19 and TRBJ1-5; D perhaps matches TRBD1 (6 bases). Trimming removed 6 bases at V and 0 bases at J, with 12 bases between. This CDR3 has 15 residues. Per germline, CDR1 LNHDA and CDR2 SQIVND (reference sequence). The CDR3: CASSGDRNSNQPQHF. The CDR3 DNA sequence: TGTGCCAGTAGCGGTGACAGGAATAGCAATCAGCCCCAGCATTTT. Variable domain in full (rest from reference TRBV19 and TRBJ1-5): DGGITQSPKYLFRKEGQNVTLSCEQNLNHDAMYWYRQDPGQGLRLIYYSQIVNDFQKGDIAEGYSVSREKKESFPLTVTSAQKNPTAFYLCASSGDRNSNQPQHFGDGTRLSIL.

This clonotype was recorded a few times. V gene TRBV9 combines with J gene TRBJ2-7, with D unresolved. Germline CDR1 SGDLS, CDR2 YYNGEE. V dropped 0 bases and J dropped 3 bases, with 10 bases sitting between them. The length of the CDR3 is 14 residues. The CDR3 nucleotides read TGTGCCAGCAGCGTAGACCCCCTAAACTACGAGCAGTACTTC. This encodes CASSVDPLNYEQYF. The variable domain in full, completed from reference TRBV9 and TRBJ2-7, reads DSGVTQTPKHLITATGQRVTLRCSPRSGDLSVYWYQQSLDQGLQFLIQYYNGEERAKGNILERFSAQQFPDLHSELNLSSLELGDSALYFCASSVDPLNYEQYFGPGTRLTVT.

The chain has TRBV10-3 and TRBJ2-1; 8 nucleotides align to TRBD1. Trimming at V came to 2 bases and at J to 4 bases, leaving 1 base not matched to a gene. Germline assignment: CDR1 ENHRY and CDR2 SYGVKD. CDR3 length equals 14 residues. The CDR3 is CAISEGTGYNEQFF. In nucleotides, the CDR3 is TGTGCCATCAGTGAGGGGACAGGATACAATGAGCAGTTCTTC.

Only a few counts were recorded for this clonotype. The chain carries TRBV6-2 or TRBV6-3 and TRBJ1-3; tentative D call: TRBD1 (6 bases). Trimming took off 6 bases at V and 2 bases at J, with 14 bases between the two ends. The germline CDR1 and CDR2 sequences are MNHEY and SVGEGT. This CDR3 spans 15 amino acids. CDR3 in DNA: TGTGCCAGCAGACCCCGCAGGGGTACTGGAAACACCATATATTTT. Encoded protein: CASRPRRGTGNTIYF.

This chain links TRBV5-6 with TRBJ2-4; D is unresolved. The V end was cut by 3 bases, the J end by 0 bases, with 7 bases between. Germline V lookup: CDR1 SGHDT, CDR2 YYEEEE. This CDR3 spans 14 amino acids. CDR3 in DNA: TGTGCCAGCAGCTGGAAGGTAGCCAAAAACATTCAGTACTTC. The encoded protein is CASSWKVAKNIQYF.

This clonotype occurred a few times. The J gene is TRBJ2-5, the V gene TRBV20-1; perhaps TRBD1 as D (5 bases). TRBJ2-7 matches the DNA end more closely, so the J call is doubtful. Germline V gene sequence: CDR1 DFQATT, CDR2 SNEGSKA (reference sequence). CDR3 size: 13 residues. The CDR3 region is CSATAGQGTEQYF. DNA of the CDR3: TGCAGTGCCACCGCAGGGCAGGGTACCGAGCAGTACTTC.

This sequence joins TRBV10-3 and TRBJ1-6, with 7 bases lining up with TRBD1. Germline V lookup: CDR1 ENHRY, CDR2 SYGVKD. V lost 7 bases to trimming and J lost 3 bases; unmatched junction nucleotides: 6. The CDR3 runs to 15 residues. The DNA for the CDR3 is TGTGCCATCACCCCGGGGGACAGCTATAATTCACCCCTCCACTTT. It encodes CAITPGDSYNSPLHF.

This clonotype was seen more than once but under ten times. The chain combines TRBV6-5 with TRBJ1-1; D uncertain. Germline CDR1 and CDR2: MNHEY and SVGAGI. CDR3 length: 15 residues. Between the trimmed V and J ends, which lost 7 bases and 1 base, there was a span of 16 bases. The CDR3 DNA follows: TGTGCCAGCACCCAAAAGCGTTGGGGGAACACTGAAGCTTTCTTT. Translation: CASTQKRWGNTEAFF.

Written as DNA, the CDR3 is TGTGCCAGCAGTACCCAGTTAAATGAAAAACTGTTTTTT. This codes for CASSTQLNEKLFF. The chain uses TRBV2 and TRBJ1-4; D gene ambiguous. The CDR3 sequence is 13 residues long. V gave up 5 bases and J gave up 5 bases, with 9 bases separating them. Germline-derived CDR1 and CDR2 are SNHLY and FYNNEI. Filled out from reference TRBV2 and TRBJ1-4, the complete variable domain reads EPEVTQTPSHQVTQMGQEVILRCVPISNHLYFYWYRQILGQKVEFLVSFYNNEISEKSEIFDDQFSVERPDGSNFTLKIRSTKLEDSAMYFCASSTQLNEKLFFGSGTQLSVL.

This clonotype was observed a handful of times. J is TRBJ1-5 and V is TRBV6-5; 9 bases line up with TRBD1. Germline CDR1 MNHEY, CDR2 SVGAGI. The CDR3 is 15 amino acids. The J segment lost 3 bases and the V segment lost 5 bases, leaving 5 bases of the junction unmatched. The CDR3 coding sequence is TGTGCCAGCAGTAGGACAGGGGTTATCAATCAGCCCCAGCATTTT. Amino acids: CASSRTGVINQPQHF.

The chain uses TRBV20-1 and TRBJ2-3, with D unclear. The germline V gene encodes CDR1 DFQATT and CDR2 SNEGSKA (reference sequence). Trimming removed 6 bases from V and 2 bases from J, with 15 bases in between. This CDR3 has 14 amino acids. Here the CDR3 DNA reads TGCAGTGCGAAGAGCCCGACTGTCACAGATACGCAGTATTTT. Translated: CSAKSPTVTDTQYF.